The T cell receptor beta chain described here comes from a study of human CD8 memory T cell subsets. Researchers made TCR beta libraries via UMI-labeled 5' RACE. TCRdb reanalyzed the 5' RACE reads and collapses them to one entry per CDR3 protein, without DNA. This sample contains 7,000 or so distinct CDR3 sequences. Negative magnetic separation enriched total CD8+ T cells. This CDR3 is 15 amino acids long. Germline V gives CDR1 SGHTA, CDR2 FQGTGA. The clonotype comes from a human donor in good health. Sequenced material: CD8+ stem-like memory T cells (TSCM and TCM) sorted from PBMCs. Subset given: stem-like memory CD8 T cells (TSTEM), CCR7+ PD-1- TIGIT-. V and J are TRBV7-3 and TRBJ1-6. The CDR3 sequence is CASSLIGEGNSPLHF. The full variable domain, completed using reference TRBV7-3 and TRBJ1-6, is GAGVSQTPSNKVTEKGKYVELRCDPISGHTALYWYRQSLGQGPEFLIYFQGTGAADDSGLPNDRFFAVRPEGSVSTLKIQRTERGDSAVYLCASSLIGEGNSPLHFGNGTRLTVT.